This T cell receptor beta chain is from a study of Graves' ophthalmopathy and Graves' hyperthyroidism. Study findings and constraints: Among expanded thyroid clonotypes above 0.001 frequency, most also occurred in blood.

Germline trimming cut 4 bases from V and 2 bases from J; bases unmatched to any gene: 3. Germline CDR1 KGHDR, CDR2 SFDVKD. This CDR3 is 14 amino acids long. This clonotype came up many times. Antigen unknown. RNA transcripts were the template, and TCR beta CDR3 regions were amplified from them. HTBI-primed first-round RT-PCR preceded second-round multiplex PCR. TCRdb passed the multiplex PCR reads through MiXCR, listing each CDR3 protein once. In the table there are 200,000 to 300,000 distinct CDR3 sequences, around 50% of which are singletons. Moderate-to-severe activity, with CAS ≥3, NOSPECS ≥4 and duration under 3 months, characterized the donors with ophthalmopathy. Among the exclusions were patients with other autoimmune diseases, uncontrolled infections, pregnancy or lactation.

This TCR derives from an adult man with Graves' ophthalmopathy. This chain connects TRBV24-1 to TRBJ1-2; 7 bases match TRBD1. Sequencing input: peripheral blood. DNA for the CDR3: TGTGCCACCAGTGACCGGGACAGAAACTATGGCTACACCTTC. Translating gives CATSDRDRNYGYTF.